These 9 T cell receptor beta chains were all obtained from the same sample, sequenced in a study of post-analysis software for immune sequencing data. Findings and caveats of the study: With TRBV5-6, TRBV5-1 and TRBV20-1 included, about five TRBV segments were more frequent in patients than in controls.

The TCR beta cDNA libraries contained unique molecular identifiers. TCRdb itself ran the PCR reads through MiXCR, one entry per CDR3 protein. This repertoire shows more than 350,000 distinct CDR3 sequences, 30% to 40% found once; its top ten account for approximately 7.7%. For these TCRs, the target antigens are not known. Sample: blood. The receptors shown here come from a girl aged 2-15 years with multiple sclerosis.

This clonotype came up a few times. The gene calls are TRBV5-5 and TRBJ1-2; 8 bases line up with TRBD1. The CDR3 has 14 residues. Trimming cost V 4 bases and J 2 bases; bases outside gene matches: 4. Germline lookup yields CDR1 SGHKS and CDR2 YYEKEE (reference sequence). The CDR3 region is CASSPGQVNYGYTF. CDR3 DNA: TGTGCCAGCAGCCCGGGACAGGTGAACTATGGCTACACCTTC.

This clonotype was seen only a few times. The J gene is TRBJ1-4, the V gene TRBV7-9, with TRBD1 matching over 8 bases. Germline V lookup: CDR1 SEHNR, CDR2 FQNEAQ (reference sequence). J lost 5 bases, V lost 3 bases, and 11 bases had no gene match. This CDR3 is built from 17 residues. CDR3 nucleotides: TGTGCCAGCAGCTTCCGACGATTACAGGGGGGAAATGAAAAACTGTTTTTT. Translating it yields CASSFRRLQGGNEKLFF.

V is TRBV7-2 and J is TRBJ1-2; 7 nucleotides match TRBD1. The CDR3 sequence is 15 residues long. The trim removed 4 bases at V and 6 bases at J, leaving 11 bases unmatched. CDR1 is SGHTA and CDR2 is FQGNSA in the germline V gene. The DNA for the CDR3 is TGTGCCAGCAGCTCGAGGACGACAGGGAAGCATGGCTACACCTTC. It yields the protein CASSSRTTGKHGYTF.

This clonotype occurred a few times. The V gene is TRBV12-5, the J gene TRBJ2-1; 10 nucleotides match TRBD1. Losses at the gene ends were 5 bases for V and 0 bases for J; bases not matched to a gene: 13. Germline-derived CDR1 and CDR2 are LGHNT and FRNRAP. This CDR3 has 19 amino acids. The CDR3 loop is CASGTSGTGVLPSYNEQFF. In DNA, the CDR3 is TGTGCTAGTGGTACCTCCGGGACAGGGGTCCTTCCCTCCTACAATGAGCAGTTCTTC. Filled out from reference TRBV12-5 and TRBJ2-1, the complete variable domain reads DARVTQTPRHKVTEMGQEVTMRCQPILGHNTVFWYRQTMMQGLELLAYFRNRAPLDDSGMPKDRFSAEMPDATLATLKIQPSEPRDSAVYFCASGTSGTGVLPSYNEQFFGPGTRLTVL.

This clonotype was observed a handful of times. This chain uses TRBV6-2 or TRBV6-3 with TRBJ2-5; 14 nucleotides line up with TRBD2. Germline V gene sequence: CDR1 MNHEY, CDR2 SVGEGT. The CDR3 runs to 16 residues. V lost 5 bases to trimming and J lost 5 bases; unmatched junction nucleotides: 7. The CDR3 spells CASSPPRLAGGETQYF. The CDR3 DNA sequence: TGTGCCAGCAGTCCTCCCCGACTAGCGGGAGGGGAGACCCAGTACTTC.

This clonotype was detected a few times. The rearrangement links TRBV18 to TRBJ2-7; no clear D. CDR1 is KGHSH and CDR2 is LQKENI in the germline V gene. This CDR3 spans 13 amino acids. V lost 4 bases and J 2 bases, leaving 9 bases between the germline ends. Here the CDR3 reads CASSQATPYEQYF. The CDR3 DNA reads TGTGCCAGCTCACAGGCCACTCCCTACGAGCAGTACTTC.

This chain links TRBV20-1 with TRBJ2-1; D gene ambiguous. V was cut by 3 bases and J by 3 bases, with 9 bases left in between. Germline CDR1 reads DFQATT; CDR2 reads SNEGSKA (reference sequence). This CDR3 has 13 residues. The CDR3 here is CSARVPDYNEQFF. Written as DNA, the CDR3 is TGCAGTGCTAGGGTCCCCGACTACAATGAGCAGTTCTTC.

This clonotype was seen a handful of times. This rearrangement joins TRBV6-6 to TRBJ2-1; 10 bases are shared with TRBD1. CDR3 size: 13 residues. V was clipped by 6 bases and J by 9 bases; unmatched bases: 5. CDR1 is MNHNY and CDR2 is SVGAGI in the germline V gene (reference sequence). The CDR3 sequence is CASSDRGPIEQFF. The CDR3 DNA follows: TGTGCCAGCAGCGACAGGGGGCCAATTGAGCAGTTCTTC.

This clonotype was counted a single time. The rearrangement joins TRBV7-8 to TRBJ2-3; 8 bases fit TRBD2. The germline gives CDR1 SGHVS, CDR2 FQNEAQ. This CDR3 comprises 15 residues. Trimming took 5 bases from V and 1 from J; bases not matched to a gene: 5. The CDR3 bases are TGTGCCAGCAGCCTCAAAGCGGGGGGCACAGATACGCAGTATTTT. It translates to CASSLKAGGTDTQYF.